This passage covers 26 T cell receptor beta chains from one sample sequenced in a study of blood T cell repertoires in COVID-19. Clones were sequenced by immunoSEQ multiplex PCR, and TCRdb holds only the in-frame ones, with some missing. This table holds 280,000 or so clones, approximately 91% found once. The sample was peripheral blood. The source is a man aged 18 to 29 with active or convalescent COVID-19.

This chain links TRBV5-4 with TRBJ1-1; TRBD1 matches at 7 bases. CDR1 and CDR2 (germline): SGHNT, YYREEE (reference sequence). CDR3 length equals 11 residues. Trimming at V came to 1 base and at J to 10 bases, leaving 1 base not matched to a gene. The CDR3 coding sequence is TGTGCCAGCAGCTTGAAGGGGGCAGCTTTCTTT. Residues: CASSLKGAAFF.

This clone was seen ten or more times. The rearrangement links TRBV13 to TRBJ2-7, with TRBD1 matching over 8 bases. Germline V gene sequence: CDR1 PRHDT, CDR2 FYEKMQ (reference sequence). J lost 1 base, V lost 6 bases, and 8 bases had no gene match. The CDR3 has 15 residues. CDR3 sequence: CASRAGQGISYEQYF. As DNA, the CDR3 is TGTGCCAGCAGGGCAGGACAGGGCATTTCCTACGAGCAGTACTTC.

This clone has ten or more counts. V gene TRBV13 combines with J gene TRBJ1-2, with 8 bases identical to TRBD1. This CDR3 comprises 16 residues. V lost 3 bases to trimming and J lost 2 bases; unmatched junction nucleotides: 8. CDR1 and CDR2 (germline): PRHDT, FYEKMQ (reference sequence). CDR3: CASSLRGTGINYGYTF. DNA of the CDR3: TGTGCCAGCAGCTTGAGGGGGACAGGAATAAACTATGGCTACACCTTC.

This chain links TRBV27 with TRBJ2-7; 8 bases agree with TRBD1. V lost 3 bases, J lost 6 bases, and 4 bases stayed unmatched. The V gene's germline CDR1 is MNHEY and CDR2 SMNVEV (reference sequence). CDR3 size: 13 residues. The DNA for the CDR3 is TGTGCCAGCAGTTTCTCACAGGGGGGCGAGCAGTACTTC. This encodes CASSFSQGGEQYF.

The chain recombines TRBV9 with TRBJ1-3, with TRBD1 identical over 8 bases. The CDR3 loop spans 16 amino acids. J gave up 6 bases and V 0 bases, and 8 bases lay outside the gene matches. Germline CDR1 SGDLS, CDR2 YYNGEE. In DNA form, the CDR3 reads TGTGCCAGCAGCGTAGGTTTCAGGGGGCAAGCAAACACCATATATTTT. Translating it yields CASSVGFRGQANTIYF.

This rearrangement joins TRBV6-5 to TRBJ1-1, with 9 bases aligning to TRBD1. CDR3 size: 14 residues. V lost 1 base, J lost 5 bases, and 2 bases stayed unmatched. Per the germline V gene, CDR1 is MNHEY and CDR2 is SVGAGI. CDR3 residues: CASSYYRGQTEAFF. Here the CDR3 DNA reads TGTGCCAGCAGTTACTACAGGGGGCAAACTGAAGCTTTCTTT.

This chain joins TRBV24-1 and TRBJ2-2; TRBD1 might be the D (5 bases). CDR3 length: 18 amino acids. The V end was cut by 4 bases, the J end by 5 bases, with 22 bases between. Germline loops: CDR1 KGHDR, CDR2 SFDVKD. CDR3 in amino acids: CATSDPSGSSGPTGELFF. CDR3 coding DNA: TGTGCCACCAGTGACCCCTCAGGGTCTTCGGGCCCAACCGGGGAGCTGTTTTTT.

The chain uses TRBV10-3 and TRBJ2-5; 9 nucleotides match TRBD1. V shed 6 bases, J shed 3 bases, and the junction held 2 bases outside the gene matches. The germline gives CDR1 ENHRY, CDR2 SYGVKD. The CDR3 has 13 amino acids. The CDR3 DNA follows: TGTGCCATCAGGAGGGACAGGGAAGAGACCCAGTACTTC. Translated, it gives CAIRRDREETQYF.

V usage is TRBV27 and J usage is TRBJ1-5; a possible D gene is TRBD1 (6 bases). Germline-derived CDR1 and CDR2 are MNHEY and SMNVEV (reference sequence). The CDR3 length is 19 residues. The V end was cut by 5 bases, the J end by 0 bases, with 23 bases between. The CDR3 here is CASSPRTAFPGRSNQPQHF. DNA for the CDR3: TGTGCCAGCAGTCCTCGGACAGCCTTTCCAGGTCGTAGCAATCAGCCCCAGCATTTT.

This chain links TRBV19 with TRBJ1-1; TRBD1 is a possible D gene (6 bases). Trimming pared 2 bases from V and 0 bases from J, leaving 16 bases between. The V gene's germline CDR1 is LNHDA and CDR2 SQIVND (reference sequence). CDR3 length: 17 amino acids. DNA of the CDR3: TGTGCCAGTAGTATATCAGGACAGTCCGTAATGAACACTGAAGCTTTCTTT. Amino acid sequence: CASSISGQSVMNTEAFF.

This clone has just a few counts. The J gene is TRBJ1-4, the V gene TRBV27, with 8 nucleotides matching TRBD1. Germline V lookup: CDR1 MNHEY, CDR2 SMNVEV (reference sequence). The CDR3 has 13 residues. J was trimmed by 6 bases and V by 8 bases; bases with no gene match: 5. The CDR3 DNA reads as TGTGCCAGCGGGACAGGTGGCCATGAAAAACTGTTTTTT. Its translation is CASGTGGHEKLFF.

V and J are TRBV7-9 and TRBJ2-5, with 9 bases aligning to TRBD1. With 4 bases clipped from V and 5 bases from J, the junction kept 5 bases outside the gene matches. Germline loops: CDR1 SEHNR, CDR2 FQNEAQ (reference sequence). The CDR3 totals 14 residues. CDR3 amino acids: CASSSQGAGETQYF. In nucleotides, the CDR3 is TGTGCCAGCAGCTCACAGGGGGCTGGGGAGACCCAGTACTTC. The full variable domain, rest sourced from reference TRBV7-9 and TRBJ2-5, is DTGVSQNPRHKITKRGQNVTFRCDPISEHNRLYWYRQTLGQGPEFLTYFQNEAQLEKSRLLSDRFSAERPKGSFSTLEIQRTEQGDSAMYLCASSSQGAGETQYFGPGTRLLVL.

The gene calls are TRBV7-8 and TRBJ1-5; D not certain. Germline-derived CDR1 and CDR2 are SGHVS and FQNEAQ. This CDR3 spans 15 amino acids. The V and J ends lost 5 bases and 0 bases respectively, with 11 bases between them. The CDR3 here is CASSPMGLSNQPQHF. DNA of the CDR3: TGTGCCAGCAGCCCGATGGGCCTTAGCAATCAGCCCCAGCATTTT. Combining the CDR3 with reference TRBV7-8 and TRBJ1-5 gives the whole variable domain GAGVSQSPRYKVAKRGQDVALRCDPISGHVSLFWYQQALGQGPEFLTYFQNEAQLDKSGLPSDRFFAERPEGSVSTLKIQRTQQEDSAVYLCASSPMGLSNQPQHFGDGTRLSIL.

This chain joins TRBV6-6 and TRBJ2-2; the match to TRBD1 covers 8 bases. This CDR3 is 15 amino acids long. The trim removed 2 bases at V and 1 base at J, leaving 0 bases unmatched. Germline values: CDR1 MNHNY, CDR2 SVGAGI (reference sequence). The CDR3 spells CASSYGTGNTGELFF. The DNA of the CDR3 is TGTGCCAGCAGTTACGGGACAGGGAACACCGGGGAGCTGTTTTTT.

The CDR3 spells CASSIDRSGELFF. Written as DNA, the CDR3 is TGTGCCAGCAGCATAGACAGGTCCGGGGAGCTGTTTTTT. The V call is TRBV7-2, the J call TRBJ2-2; a weak D match, TRBD1 (6 bases). The germline V and J ends were trimmed by 5 bases and 6 bases, with 10 bases remaining between them. The CDR3 spans 13 residues. The germline V gene has CDR1 SGHTA and CDR2 FQGNSA.

This chain joins TRBV7-8 and TRBJ1-2; 8 bases are a match to TRBD1. With 2 bases clipped from V and 4 bases from J, the junction kept 12 bases outside the gene matches. CDR3 length: 17 residues. The germline CDR1 and CDR2 sequences are SGHVS and FQNEAQ. Here the CDR3 DNA reads TGTGCCAGCAGCTTACGGACAGGGTTGACGTACGCCTATGGCTACACCTTC. Amino acid sequence: CASSLRTGLTYAYGYTF.

This chain links TRBV11-2 with TRBJ1-6; D ambiguous. Trimming left V 4 bases short and J 9 bases short, with 10 bases between. The CDR3 totals 13 residues. Germline V gene data show CDR1 as SGHAT and CDR2 as FQNNGV. This CDR3 reads CASSSPPSSPLHF. In DNA, the CDR3 is TGTGCCAGCAGCTCACCCCCCAGTTCACCCCTCCACTTT.

The rearrangement uses TRBV27 and TRBJ1-1; D is perhaps TRBD1 (5 bases). Trimming cost V 10 bases and J 1 base, with 16 bases left between them. This CDR3 is 14 amino acids long. CDR1 is MNHEY, CDR2 SMNVEV, per germline (reference sequence). DNA of the CDR3: TGTGCCACCGTCCGATGGGGCCGGAACACTGAAGCTTTCTTT. Translating it yields CATVRWGRNTEAFF.

The chain recombines TRBV13 with TRBJ1-3, with a possible D match to TRBD1 (5 bases). In germline, CDR1 is PRHDT, CDR2 FYEKMQ (reference sequence). This CDR3 comprises 17 residues. The germline V and J ends were trimmed by 0 bases and 2 bases, with 14 bases remaining between them. For the CDR3, the DNA is TGTGCCAGCAGCTTAGGACGGGGGAGTTTTGCTGGAAACACCATATATTTT. The encoded protein is CASSLGRGSFAGNTIYF.

In its sample, this clone was seen a few times. The chain joins TRBV5-4 to TRBJ1-3; D is undetermined. V lost 0 bases, J lost 4 bases, and 8 bases lay in between. CDR1 SGHNT and CDR2 YYREEE come from the germline V gene (reference sequence). This CDR3 region has 14 residues. The CDR3 loop is CASSLDKSGNTIYF. CDR3 DNA: TGTGCCAGCAGCTTGGACAAGTCCGGAAACACCATATATTTT.

This chain uses TRBV16 with TRBJ1-1; 8 nucleotides agree with TRBD1. The CDR3 runs 16 residues. V lost 3 bases, J lost 4 bases, and 10 bases stayed unmatched. Germline CDR1 and CDR2: KGHSY and FQNENV. The CDR3 region is CASSQFRQGSATEAFF. As DNA, the CDR3 is TGTGCCAGCAGCCAGTTTCGACAGGGGTCGGCCACTGAAGCTTTCTTT.

The CDR3 nucleotides are TGTGCCAGCAGTTGGGACAGGTCGAATGAAAAACTGTTTTTT. Residues: CASSWDRSNEKLFF. The rearrangement joins TRBV27 to TRBJ1-4; TRBD1 matches at 8 bases. Trimming took 4 bases from V and 5 from J; bases not matched to a gene: 3. This CDR3 comprises 14 residues. Germline CDR1 MNHEY, CDR2 SMNVEV (reference sequence). Full variable domain (missing parts from reference TRBV27 and TRBJ1-4): EAQVTQNPRYLITVTGKKLTVTCSQNMNHEYMSWYRQDPGLGLRQIYYSMNVEVTDKGDVPEGYKVSRKEKRNFPLILESPSPNQTSLYFCASSWDRSNEKLFFGSGTQLSVL.

The gene calls are TRBV15 and TRBJ2-4, with 7 bases lining up with TRBD1. Per the germline V gene, CDR1 is LNHNV and CDR2 is YYDKDF (reference sequence). V trimming: 0 bases; J trimming: 8 bases; junction bases outside the gene matches: 10. The CDR3 is 16 amino acids. The CDR3 DNA follows: TGTGCCACCAGCAGAGATCTTGAGGGGGCTGGGGACATTCAGTACTTC. It encodes CATSRDLEGAGDIQYF.

The chain couples TRBV7-3 to TRBJ2-1; no definite D call. Trimming removed 4 bases at V and 4 bases at J, with 8 bases between. Germline V gives CDR1 SGHTA, CDR2 FQGTGA. CDR3 length equals 13 residues. The CDR3 here is CASSSESYNEQFF. The CDR3 coding sequence is TGTGCCAGCAGCTCGGAGTCGTACAATGAGCAGTTCTTC.

This clone was seen only once. The V and J genes are TRBV2 and TRBJ2-1, with TRBD2 identical over 10 bases. V shed 6 bases and J 9 bases; nucleotides not matched to a gene: 8. Germline CDR1 is SNHLY and CDR2 is FYNNEI. The length of the CDR3 is 14 residues. The CDR3 region is CASRPSGGVGEQFF. The DNA for the CDR3 is TGTGCCAGCAGACCAAGCGGGGGGGTTGGTGAGCAGTTCTTC. Full variable domain (missing parts from reference TRBV2 and TRBJ2-1): EPEVTQTPSHQVTQMGQEVILRCVPISNHLYFYWYRQILGQKVEFLVSFYNNEISEKSEIFDDQFSVERPDGSNFTLKIRSTKLEDSAMYFCASRPSGGVGEQFFGPGTRLTVL.

The chain recombines TRBV7-9 with TRBJ2-3; 10 positions match TRBD1. Germline CDR1 SEHNR, CDR2 FQNEAQ (reference sequence). There are 16 residues in the CDR3. The ends lost 5 bases at V and 0 bases at J; junction bases unmatched: 5. CDR3 in DNA: TGTGCCAGCAGCCCGGGGACAGGGGTGAGCACAGATACGCAGTATTTT. Its translation is CASSPGTGVSTDTQYF. Combining the CDR3 with reference TRBV7-9 and TRBJ2-3 gives the whole variable domain DTGVSQNPRHKITKRGQNVTFRCDPISEHNRLYWYRQTLGQGPEFLTYFQNEAQLEKSRLLSDRFSAERPKGSFSTLEIQRTEQGDSAMYLCASSPGTGVSTDTQYFGPGTRLTVL.